The sequence of this T cell receptor (beta chain) was determined in a study of blood T cell repertoires in COVID-19. Across the study: The cDNA or gDNA used as material had been derived from T cells, B-cell-depleted T cells, or PBMCs.

Of note for this clone: At one boundary the junction diverges from the germline segment, which might be a read error.

The CDR3 totals 15 residues. Germline V gives CDR1 LNHDA, CDR2 SQIVND (reference sequence). The assay was immunoSEQ multiplex PCR, and TCRdb's table has in-frame clones only and misses some. The table records over 100,000 clones, under 90% of them present only once. The sample comprised peripheral blood. The sequence was obtained from a woman in her seventies with acute or convalescent COVID-19. V and J are TRBV19 and TRBJ2-7; TRBD2 matches 13 bases. The CDR3 loop reads CASSRLAGGQPNLRF. In DNA form, the CDR3 reads TGTGCCAGTAGTAGACTAGCGGGGGGCCAACCCAACCTACGCTTC.